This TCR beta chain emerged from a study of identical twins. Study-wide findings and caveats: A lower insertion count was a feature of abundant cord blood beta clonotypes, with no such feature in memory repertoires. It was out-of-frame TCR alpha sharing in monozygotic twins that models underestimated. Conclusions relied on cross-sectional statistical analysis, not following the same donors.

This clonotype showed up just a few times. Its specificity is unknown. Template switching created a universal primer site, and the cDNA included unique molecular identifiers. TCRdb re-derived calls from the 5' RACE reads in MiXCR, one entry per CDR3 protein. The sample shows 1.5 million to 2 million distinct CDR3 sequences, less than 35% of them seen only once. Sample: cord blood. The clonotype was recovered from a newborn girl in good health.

CDR3 region: CASSLWPGAEAFF. The CDR3 bases are TGCGCCAGCAGCTTGTGGCCCGGGGCTGAAGCTTTCTTT. The rearrangement links TRBV5-1 to TRBJ1-1; D unclear. The V end was cut by 1 base, the J end by 6 bases, with 10 bases between. CDR3 length: 13 residues. Germline CDR1 SGHRS, CDR2 YFSETQ.